The clone carrying this T cell receptor beta chain was counted only a few times. The data were taken from a study of control samples from healthy donors and cancer patients. The table came from immunoSEQ multiplex PCR; TCRdb's copy has only in-frame clones and leaves some out. Of tens of thousands of clones listed, less than 95% are singletons. The specimen sequenced was PBMCs. The source is a man younger than 40 with colorectal cancer.

In DNA form, the CDR3 reads TGTGCCTGGAGTGTAGACCGTAATTCACCCCTCCACTTT. Translation gives CAWSVDRNSPLHF. The chain carries TRBV30 and TRBJ1-6; D gene ambiguous. Germline CDR1 GTSNPN, CDR2 SVGIG (reference sequence). V was cut by 0 bases and J by 6 bases, with 6 bases left in between. The CDR3 has 13 amino acids.